The entry below gives a single T cell receptor (beta chain) sequence along with its context. These data originate in a study of technical replicates of blood from a few donors. This CDR3 region has 16 residues. The ends lost 7 bases at V and 0 bases at J; junction bases unmatched: 9. Germline V gives CDR1 LNHDA, CDR2 SQIVND (reference sequence). Some clones are missing from TCRdb's copy, which holds only in-frame ones; the method was immunoSEQ multiplex PCR. The data show around 80,000 clones, roughly 90% seen once. The sequencing sample was made of T cells isolated from PBMCs. The V gene is TRBV19, the J gene TRBJ2-4; 7 nucleotides align to TRBD2. This receptor was identified in a human donor in good health. The DNA for the CDR3 is TGTGCCAGTACCCAGGGAGGGAGGTTAGCCAAAAACATTCAGTACTTC. It yields the protein CASTQGGRLAKNIQYF.